Described below is a single T cell receptor beta chain sequence and its context. Original data processing: For nucleated cells, counts were estimated from reference gene primer amplification. The assay was immunoSEQ multiplex PCR, and TCRdb's table has in-frame clones only and misses some. Clone size and the V and J calls come from that table; the DNA yielded D and trimming. The sample records approximately 110,000 clones, about 75% being singletons. The data derive from a study of blood T cell repertoires in COVID-19. Study-wide context: The United States, Italy and Spain provided the acute and convalescent COVID-19 samples. T cells, B-cell-depleted T cells, or PBMCs provided the cDNA or gDNA that served as material.

Specimen: peripheral blood. This receptor was taken from a man older than 75 with acute or convalescent COVID-19.

The CDR3 here is CASSRGGRANSGNTIYF. In DNA, the CDR3 is TGTGCCAGCAGTCGAGGGGGCAGGGCCAACTCTGGAAACACCATATATTTT. V usage is TRBV6-6 and J usage is TRBJ1-3; 7 nucleotides align to TRBD1. CDR3 length equals 17 residues. Trimming removed 5 bases from V and 0 bases from J; junction bases left unmatched: 10. Germline V gene data show CDR1 as MNHNY and CDR2 as SVGAGI (reference sequence).